The T cell receptor beta chain under discussion was sequenced for a study of beta chain features in type 1 diabetes. Study-level background: The patient and healthy donor groups were comparable for age, gender and cell yields. Whole-study results and caveats: Within each of all four CD4+ subsets, Type 1 diabetes patients had TCRB CDR3s that were moderately but significantly shorter.

This clone has just a few counts. Antigen specificity is unknown. cDNA synthesis used the whole RNA isolate, giving expressed TCRB sequences. The repertoire was sequenced with immunoSEQ multiplex PCR; TCRdb's copy has only in-frame clones and lacks some. Of 150,000 to 190,000 clones detected, about a tenth appear once; the ten largest clones hold approximately 0.46%. The sample was central memory CD4+ T cells from blood. This receptor was taken from a man aged 25-45 years with type 1 diabetes.

CDR3 nucleotides: TGTGCCAGCAGTGTACAAAGATTAGGAGGGGAGACCCAGTACTTC. Its translation: CASSVQRLGGETQYF. The gene calls are TRBV27 and TRBJ2-5; D may be TRBD2 (6 bases). The CDR3 is made up of 15 amino acids. Germline CDR1 reads MNHEY; CDR2 reads SMNVEV (reference sequence). V gave up 5 bases and J gave up 5 bases, with 18 bases separating them.